These T cell receptor beta chains were read from a single sample in a study of T-cell memory formation after mild COVID-19. TCRdb re-derived calls from the 5' RACE reads in MiXCR, one entry per CDR3 protein. The profile covers around 450,000 distinct CDR3 sequences, with 20% appearing a single time and 7.5% to 10% taken by the ten largest. The source material was PBMCs or a T cell subset sorted from them (not recorded which). Source of these receptors: an adult woman who had mild COVID-19 (a few samples of this study predate the infection). Cell type and time point are not known. Both conserved end residues are trimmed from each CDR3.

V gene,J gene,CDR3 protein
TRBV12-3/TRBV12-4,TRBJ2-5,AISDTNSPTPTQY
TRBV5-6,TRBJ1-5,ASSLRRGQPQH
TRBV3-1,TRBJ2-5,ASSQWMTGKETQY
TRBV5-5,TRBJ1-1,ASSLGHRETEAF
TRBV10-3,TRBJ2-7,AISAETYEQY
TRBV5-4,TRBJ1-1,ASITEGPVNTEAF
TRBV10-3,TRBJ2-7,AIRSGHNSYEQY
TRBV2,TRBJ2-3,ASCRWSPSTDTQY
TRBV7-7,TRBJ1-1,ASSSRSGPREAF
TRBV18,TRBJ2-7,ASSPYGAGYEQY
TRBV5-1,TRBJ2-1,ASSPRGGGILGSGIGEQF
TRBV18,TRBJ1-5,ASFSGTGGSNQPQH
TRBV7-9,TRBJ2-3,ASNLADSTDTQY
TRBV5-4,TRBJ2-7,ASRLISMEFHEQY
TRBV24-1,TRBJ1-5,ATSPGWTNQPQH
TRBV12-3/TRBV12-4,TRBJ1-1,ASRLGGGTEAF
TRBV20-1,TRBJ2-3,SAPEGGYTDTQY
TRBV10-3,TRBJ2-7,ATGTVESSYEQY
TRBV12-3/TRBV12-4,TRBJ1-2,ASRATGIRYT
TRBV11-3,TRBJ2-3,ASSHGADTQY
TRBV6-1,TRBJ1-5,ASSEMTGGGFQPQH
TRBV4-2,TRBJ2-7,ASSQVMGQLEY
TRBV12-3/TRBV12-4,TRBJ1-3,ASSFSVLSGNTIY
TRBV10-3,TRBJ1-2,AISETTGGGYGYT
TRBV4-2,TRBJ2-1,ASSRAGTRLNEQF
TRBV5-1,TRBJ2-7,ASSLGTSGIVSYEQY
TRBV19,TRBJ2-1,ASSIGGTPGGSYNEQF
TRBV29-1,TRBJ1-1,SVERGYTEAF
TRBV5-1,TRBJ1-4,ASSTGQGEKLF
TRBV25-1,TRBJ2-5,ASSGGLIVGETQY
TRBV20-1,TRBJ1-2,SAGGWSPKSYGYT
TRBV4-3,TRBJ1-2,ASSQDGVVGYGYT
TRBV18,TRBJ1-1,ATRVGENTEAF
TRBV5-6,TRBJ1-4,ASSLGFGTGDEKLF
TRBV24-1,TRBJ2-1,ATSDLSSSGNLYNEQF
TRBV5-1,TRBJ2-2,ASSGILGGDTGELF
TRBV7-7,TRBJ2-3,ASSPGWASTDTQY
TRBV6-5,TRBJ2-7,ASSLDRGYAEQY
TRBV12-3/TRBV12-4,TRBJ2-5,ASSLWDRGPQETQY